The subject of this entry is one T cell receptor beta chain. In its sample, this clone was seen a few times. The antigen it recognizes is unknown. The junction differs from germline at one of its ends, possibly a read error. The method was PCR. Sequencing was performed on an Illumina HiSeq 4000. High-throughput sequencing was used to profile the CDR3 region of the TCR beta-chain in every patient. The paper's data handling went like this. CDR3 differences across clinicopathological groups were used to build a classifier for discriminating distant-metastatic papillary thyroid cancer patients. The Shannon index was used to assess repertoire diversity, and the Morisita-Horn index was used to assess tumor-blood repertoire similarity. Clones were called with MiXCR by TCRdb after fastp trimmed the public reads at Q25, and only in-frame beta chains were retained. TCRdb, rather than the study authors, made the V and J calls. The table for this sample lists roughly 35,000 clones; less than 20% of them were counted only once. Clones ranked in the top ten supply 3% to 4% of the sample.

From the cysteine through the phenylalanine, the CDR3 covers 13 amino acids. Just the 39-base CDR3 DNA is kept, in frame starting at base 1. The germline V gene sets CDR1 to MNHEY and CDR2 to SVGAGI. This record comes from a study of metastatic and nonmetastatic thyroid tumors (TCRdb year 2020). Background for the entire study: Repertoires from peripheral blood and from tumor or nodule tissue samples of malignant and benign thyroid patients were compared. Beyond this particular receptor, the publication reports: TCR beta diversity was reported as significantly higher in malignant tumors than in benign nodules, in both blood and tumor samples.

Before undergoing thyroid surgery, none of the patients had been given any kind of treatment. Using T-cell receptor beta sequencing, the study looked back at clinical samples from patients collected from the early 2010s to the late 2010s. This chain joins TRBV6-5 to TRBJ1-2; no D segment can be confidently identified. This sequence was found in a female donor with papillary thyroid cancer or a benign thyroid nodule (not recorded which). Some clones in this sample may be carry-over from other donors' samples. The sample consisted of blood. The DNA sequence follows: TGTGCCAGTAGTTACTCGCCTACCTATGGCTACACCTTC. Its translation is CASSYSPTYGYTF.